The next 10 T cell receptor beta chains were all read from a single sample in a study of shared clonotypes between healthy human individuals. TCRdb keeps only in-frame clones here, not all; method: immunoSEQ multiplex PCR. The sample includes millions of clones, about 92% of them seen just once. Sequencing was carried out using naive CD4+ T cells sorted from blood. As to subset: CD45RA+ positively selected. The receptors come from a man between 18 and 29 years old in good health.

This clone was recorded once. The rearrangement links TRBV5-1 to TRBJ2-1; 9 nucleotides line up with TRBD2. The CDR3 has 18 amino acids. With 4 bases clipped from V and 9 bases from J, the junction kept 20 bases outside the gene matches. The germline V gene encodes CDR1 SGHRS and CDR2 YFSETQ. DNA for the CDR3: TGCGCCAGCAGCATGGTGCGTAACATAGCGGGAGAATATAGTGAGCAGTTCTTC. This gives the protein CASSMVRNIAGEYSEQFF. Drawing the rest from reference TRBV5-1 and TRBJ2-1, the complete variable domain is KAGVTQTPRYLIKTRGQQVTLSCSPISGHRSVSWYQQTPGQGLQFLFEYFSETQRNKGNFPGRFSGRQFSNSRSEMNVSTLELGDSALYLCASSMVRNIAGEYSEQFFGPGTRLTVL.

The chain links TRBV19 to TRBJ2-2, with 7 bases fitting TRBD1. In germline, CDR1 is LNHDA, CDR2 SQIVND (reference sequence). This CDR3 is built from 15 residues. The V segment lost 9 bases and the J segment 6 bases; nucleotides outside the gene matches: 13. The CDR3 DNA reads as TGTGCCAGCCACCCTGGGACAGTTGTTGCCGGGGAGCTGTTTTTT. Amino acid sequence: CASHPGTVVAGELFF. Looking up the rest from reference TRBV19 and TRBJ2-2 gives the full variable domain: DGGITQSPKYLFRKEGQNVTLSCEQNLNHDAMYWYRQDPGQGLRLIYYSQIVNDFQKGDIAEGYSVSREKKESFPLTVTSAQKNPTAFYLCASHPGTVVAGELFFGEGSRLTVL.

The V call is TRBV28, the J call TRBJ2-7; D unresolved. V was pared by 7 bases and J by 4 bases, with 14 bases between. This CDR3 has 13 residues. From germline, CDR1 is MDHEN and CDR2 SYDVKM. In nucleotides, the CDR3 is TGTGCCAGCACGAGCCGCGGACCTTACGAGCAGTACTTC. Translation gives CASTSRGPYEQYF.

The CDR3 spells CASSYSGGPAYEQYF. The CDR3 nucleotides read TGTGCCAGCAGTTATAGCGGGGGGCCCGCCTACGAGCAGTACTTC. V is TRBV27 and J is TRBJ2-7, with 10 bases lining up with TRBD2. Trimming took 4 bases from V and 2 from J; bases not matched to a gene: 5. Germline loops: CDR1 MNHEY, CDR2 SMNVEV (reference sequence). The CDR3 is made up of 15 amino acids.

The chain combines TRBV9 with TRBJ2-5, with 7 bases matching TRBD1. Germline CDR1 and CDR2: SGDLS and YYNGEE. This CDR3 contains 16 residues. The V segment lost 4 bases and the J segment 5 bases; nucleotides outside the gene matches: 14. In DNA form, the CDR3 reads TGTGCCAGCAGCCCCCCCGACAGGGTAATAGGGGAGACCCAGTACTTC. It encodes CASSPPDRVIGETQYF. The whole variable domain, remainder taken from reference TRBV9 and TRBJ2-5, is DSGVTQTPKHLITATGQRVTLRCSPRSGDLSVYWYQQSLDQGLQFLIQYYNGEERAKGNILERFSAQQFPDLHSELNLSSLELGDSALYFCASSPPDRVIGETQYFGPGTRLLVL.

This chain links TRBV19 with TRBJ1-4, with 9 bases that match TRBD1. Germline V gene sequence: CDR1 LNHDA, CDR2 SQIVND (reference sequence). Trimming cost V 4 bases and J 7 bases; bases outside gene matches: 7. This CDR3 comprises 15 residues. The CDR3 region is CASSTPGQGFEKLFF. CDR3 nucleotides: TGTGCCAGTAGTACGCCGGGACAGGGTTTTGAAAAACTGTTTTTT.

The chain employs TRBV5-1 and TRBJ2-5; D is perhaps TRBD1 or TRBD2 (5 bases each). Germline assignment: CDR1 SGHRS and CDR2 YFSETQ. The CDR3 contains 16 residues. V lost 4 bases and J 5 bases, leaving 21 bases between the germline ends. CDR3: CASSPGDLVIRETQYF. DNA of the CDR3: TGCGCCAGCAGCCCCGGGGACCTCGTAATCCGGGAGACCCAGTACTTC.

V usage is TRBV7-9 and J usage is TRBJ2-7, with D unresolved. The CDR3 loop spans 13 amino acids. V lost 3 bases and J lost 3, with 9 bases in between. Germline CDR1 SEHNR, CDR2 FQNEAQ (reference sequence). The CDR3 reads CASSLASHYEQYF. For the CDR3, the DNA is TGTGCCAGCAGCTTGGCTAGTCACTACGAGCAGTACTTC.

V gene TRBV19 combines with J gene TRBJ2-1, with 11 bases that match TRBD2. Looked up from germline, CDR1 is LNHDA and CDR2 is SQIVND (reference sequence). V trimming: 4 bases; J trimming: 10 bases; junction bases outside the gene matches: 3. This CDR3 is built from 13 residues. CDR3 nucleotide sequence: TGTGCCAGTAGTAGGCTAGCGGGGGGAGAGCAGTTCTTC. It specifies CASSRLAGGEQFF.

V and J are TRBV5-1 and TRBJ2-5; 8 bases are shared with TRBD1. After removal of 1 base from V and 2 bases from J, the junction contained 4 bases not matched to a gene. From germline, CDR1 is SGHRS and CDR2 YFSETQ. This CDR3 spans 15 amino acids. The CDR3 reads CASSLTGTGQETQYF. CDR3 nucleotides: TGCGCCAGCAGCTTGACAGGGACAGGTCAAGAGACCCAGTACTTC.